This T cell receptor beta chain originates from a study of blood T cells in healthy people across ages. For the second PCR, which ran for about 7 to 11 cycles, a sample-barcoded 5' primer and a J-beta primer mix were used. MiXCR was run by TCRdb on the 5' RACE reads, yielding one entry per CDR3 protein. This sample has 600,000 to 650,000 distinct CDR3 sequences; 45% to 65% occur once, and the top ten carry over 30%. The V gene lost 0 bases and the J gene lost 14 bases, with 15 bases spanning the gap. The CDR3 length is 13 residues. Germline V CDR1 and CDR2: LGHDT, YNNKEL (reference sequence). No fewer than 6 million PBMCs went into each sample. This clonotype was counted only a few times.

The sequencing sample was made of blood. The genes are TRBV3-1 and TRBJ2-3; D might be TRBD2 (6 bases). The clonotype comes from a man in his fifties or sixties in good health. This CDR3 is CASSQDLTSFRYF. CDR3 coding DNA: TGTGCCAGCAGCCAAGATCTGACTAGTTTTCGGTATTTT.